Here is one T cell receptor (beta chain) with its context. Its target is unknown. The source of the sample is a study of PD-L1 blockade in urothelial cancer. Background on the study: Study patients had been treated with 0 to 3 previous chemotherapy regimens. Blood samples had a median of 141,255 T cells. Study-level findings and limits: Survival was better when pretreatment blood TCR clonality fell below the median.

Time point indicated: pretreatment peripheral blood. The cohort comprised individuals with locally advanced or metastatic urothelial carcinoma. Germline loops: CDR1 ENHRY, CDR2 SYGVKD. This CDR3 has 19 residues. Trimming pared 3 bases from V and 0 bases from J, leaving 21 bases between. Using immunoSEQ multiplex PCR, the repertoire was profiled, and TCRdb retains in-frame clones only, with some absent. Among about 50,000 clones listed, around 84% were seen once. This sequence joins TRBV10-3 and TRBJ2-1; possible D gene TRBD2, 6 bases. The sequence came from a man between 70 and 80 years old with urothelial cancer. Sample: PBMCs, taken around atezolizumab (anti-PD-L1) treatment. The CDR3 sequence is CAISDQGAGTFSSYNEQFF. Here the CDR3 DNA reads TGTGCCATCAGTGACCAAGGGGCGGGGACTTTTAGCTCCTACAATGAGCAGTTCTTC.